The 22 T cell receptor beta chains given below trace back to one sample, sequenced in a study of T cells in tumors after PD-1 blockade. As to time point: second of two post-therapy site-matched biopsies about two months apart. Method: immunoSEQ multiplex PCR; TCRdb's copy keeps in-frame clones and lacks some. The table shows some 8,200 clones, with roughly 60% occurring only once. Sequencing was performed on tumor tissue, taken after anti-PD-1 treatment. These receptors all stem from a human donor with basal cell carcinoma.

The chain uses TRBV7-2 and TRBJ2-2; TRBD2 aligns across 7 bases. V was clipped by 5 bases and J by 0 bases; unmatched bases: 6. The CDR3 is 16 residues long. Germline V gene sequence: CDR1 SGHTA, CDR2 FQGNSA. The CDR3 region is CASSPEGRANTGELFF. DNA of the CDR3: TGTGCCAGCAGCCCCGAGGGGAGGGCGAACACCGGGGAGCTGTTTTTT.

A few counts support this clone. The chain employs TRBV6-6 and TRBJ1-4; tentatively, D is TRBD1 (6 bases). With 6 bases removed from V and 5 bases from J, the gap between germline ends came to 13 bases. CDR1 and CDR2 (germline): MNHNY, SVGAGI (reference sequence). This CDR3 region has 14 residues. The CDR3 loop reads CASRRQVGNEKLFF. In nucleotides, the CDR3 is TGTGCCAGCAGAAGACAGGTTGGGAATGAAAAACTGTTTTTT.

The chain recombines TRBV12-3 or TRBV12-4 with TRBJ1-4; D remains ambiguous. V was trimmed by 5 bases and J by 7 bases, leaving 11 bases between them. This CDR3 has 13 amino acids. The CDR3 DNA is TGTGCCAGCAGTGAGGTGACACCTGAAAAACTGTTTTTT. It specifies CASSEVTPEKLFF.

V is TRBV27 and J is TRBJ1-2; TRBD1 matches 9 bases. Germline V gives CDR1 MNHEY, CDR2 SMNVEV (reference sequence). V lost 3 bases and J lost 2; bases outside the gene matches: 4. This CDR3 region has 15 residues. CDR3 sequence (DNA): TGTGCCAGCAGTTTCTCCGACAGGGGGAACTATGGCTACACCTTC. This gives the protein CASSFSDRGNYGYTF.

The chain employs TRBV19 and TRBJ2-1; possibly TRBD1 or TRBD2 for D (7 bases each). Germline assignment: CDR1 LNHDA and CDR2 SQIVND (reference sequence). The CDR3 consists of 14 residues. Trimming took 1 base from V and 5 from J, leaving 9 bases between them. This CDR3 reads CASSIAGGDNEQFF. CDR3 nucleotides: TGTGCCAGTAGTATAGCAGGGGGGGACAATGAGCAGTTCTTC.

This clone appeared a few times. The chain links TRBV5-4 to TRBJ2-1; 12 bases are a match to TRBD2. The trim removed 4 bases at V and 9 bases at J, leaving 5 bases unmatched. This CDR3 spans 14 amino acids. Germline V gives CDR1 SGHNT, CDR2 YYREEE (reference sequence). This CDR3 is CASSQTSGGTEQFF. CDR3 in DNA: TGTGCCAGCAGCCAGACTAGCGGGGGCACTGAGCAGTTCTTC. The full variable domain, its missing parts supplied by reference TRBV5-4 and TRBJ2-1, is ETGVTQSPTHLIKTRGQQVTLRCSSQSGHNTVSWYQQALGQGPQFIFQYYREEENGRGNFPPRFSGLQFPNYSSELNVNALELDDSALYLCASSQTSGGTEQFFGPGTRLTVL.

V gene TRBV19 combines with J gene TRBJ1-5; maybe TRBD1 (6 bases). The V end was cut by 5 bases, the J end by 7 bases, with 15 bases between. The germline V gene has CDR1 LNHDA and CDR2 SQIVND (reference sequence). CDR3 length: 14 residues. CDR3 in DNA: TGTGCCAGTAGTCCTGGACAGCTCCGGCAGCCCCAGCATTTT. Translation gives CASSPGQLRQPQHF.

The rearrangement joins TRBV27 to TRBJ1-2; no reliable D call. V lost 0 bases and J 8 bases, leaving 10 bases between the germline ends. The CDR3 extends over 13 amino acids. Looked up from germline, CDR1 is MNHEY and CDR2 is SMNVEV (reference sequence). The DNA of the CDR3 is TGTGCCAGCAGTTTATCTTCCGGAGGAGGCTACACCTTC. Its protein is CASSLSSGGGYTF.

The rearrangement joins TRBV27 to TRBJ2-1, with TRBD2 identical over 9 bases. The CDR3 sequence is 16 residues long. V lost 5 bases to trimming and J lost 8 bases; unmatched junction nucleotides: 13. Germline assignment: CDR1 MNHEY and CDR2 SMNVEV (reference sequence). DNA of the CDR3: TGTGCCAGCAGTCCCGGGATAGCGGGGGCCGGGGATGAGCAGTTCTTC. It translates to CASSPGIAGAGDEQFF.

This chain uses TRBV13 with TRBJ2-7, with a tentative D call TRBD1 (6 bases). The V gene's germline CDR1 is PRHDT and CDR2 FYEKMQ (reference sequence). This CDR3 contains 13 residues. Trimming left V 6 bases short and J 4 bases short, with 13 bases between. The CDR3 DNA reads TGTGCCAGCAGTTCGGGTAGGGGGTACGAGCAGTACTTC. Translation gives CASSSGRGYEQYF.

There are a few counts of this clone. V usage is TRBV5-6 and J usage is TRBJ1-5; D gene unclear. V dropped 0 bases and J dropped 6 bases, with 4 bases sitting between them. From germline, CDR1 is SGHDT and CDR2 YYEEEE. The CDR3 has 12 amino acids. The CDR3 bases are TGTGCCAGCAGCTTGGGAAGTCAGCCCCAGCATTTT. Translated: CASSLGSQPQHF.

The DNA for the CDR3 is TGCGCCAGCAGCCAGGAAGGGGGACTAAACTTCGCCGAGCAGTACTTC. Protein sequence: CASSQEGGLNFAEQYF. The chain couples TRBV4-1 to TRBJ2-7; D perhaps matches TRBD2 (7 bases). This CDR3 comprises 16 residues. V gave up 3 bases and J gave up 6 bases, with 21 bases separating them. Germline V CDR1 and CDR2: MGHRA, YSYEKL.

A few counts support this clone. The rearrangement uses TRBV5-6 and TRBJ2-3; 9 bases map to TRBD1. This CDR3 is built from 16 residues. Germline CDR1 and CDR2: SGHDT and YYEEEE. Trimming removed 0 bases from V and 11 bases from J; junction bases left unmatched: 13. The CDR3 bases are TGTGCCAGCAGCTTGGCCGGACAGGGGCCCTTGAATGGGCAGTATTTT. It yields the protein CASSLAGQGPLNGQYF.

The table lists this clone with a few counts. The CDR3 protein is CASSPSNPNSPLHF. The DNA of the CDR3 is TGTGCCAGCAGCCCCTCAAACCCAAATTCACCCCTCCACTTT. J is TRBJ1-6 and V is TRBV5-4; D uncertain. The germline CDR1 and CDR2 sequences are SGHNT and YYREEE (reference sequence). CDR3 length: 14 amino acids. Trimming took 4 bases from V and 7 from J, leaving 12 bases between them.

The chain has TRBV12-3 or TRBV12-4 and TRBJ1-2; D not resolved. V lost 6 bases to trimming and J lost 1 base, with 9 bases between them. The CDR3 consists of 13 residues. CDR3 residues: CASSSNLNYGYTF. Here the CDR3 DNA reads TGTGCCAGCAGCTCTAACCTTAACTATGGCTACACCTTC.

Within the sample, this clone is medium-sized. The rearrangement joins TRBV12-5 to TRBJ2-1; no definite D call. The V and J ends lost 4 bases and 9 bases respectively, with 1 base between them. This CDR3 is 9 amino acids long. Germline values: CDR1 LGHNT, CDR2 FRNRAP. The CDR3 bases are TGTGCTAGTGGTTCTGAGCAGTTCTTC. It is translated as CASGSEQFF.

This chain connects TRBV2 to TRBJ1-2, with D hard to call. Trimming removed 8 bases at V and 5 bases at J, with 15 bases between. In germline, CDR1 is SNHLY, CDR2 FYNNEI. The CDR3 consists of 13 residues. The CDR3 protein is CASQNIIGYGYTF. CDR3 DNA: TGTGCCAGCCAAAATATTATAGGTTATGGCTACACCTTC.

This chain uses TRBV2 with TRBJ2-7, with 10 positions matching TRBD1. Germline CDR1 SNHLY, CDR2 FYNNEI. The CDR3 consists of 17 residues. The junction had 15 bases not matched to a gene; V was cut back by 8 bases and J by 2 bases. In DNA, the CDR3 is TGTGCCAGCCTGGCTTTCGTTTCCGGGACAGGGGCCTACGAGCAGTACTTC. Its protein is CASLAFVSGTGAYEQYF.

By frequency in the sample, this clone is medium-sized. The V and J genes are TRBV19 and TRBJ1-5; D is undetermined. There are 14 residues in the CDR3. From germline, CDR1 is LNHDA and CDR2 SQIVND (reference sequence). V gave up 4 bases and J gave up 4 bases, with 11 bases separating them. The CDR3 DNA is TGTGCCAGTAGTACACGACCGATAAATCAGCCCCAGCATTTT. Its translation: CASSTRPINQPQHF.

The table lists this clone with a few counts. V gene TRBV7-8 combines with J gene TRBJ2-7; D might be TRBD2 (6 bases). Trimming cost V 3 bases and J 1 base, with 13 bases left between them. This CDR3 has 15 amino acids. Germline loops: CDR1 SGHVS, CDR2 FQNEAQ. CDR3 nucleotide sequence: TGTGCCAGCAGCTTCGGGACTCTAACATCCTACGAGCAGTACTTC. Translating gives CASSFGTLTSYEQYF.

The V and J genes are TRBV13 and TRBJ2-7, with a tentative D call TRBD1 (6 bases). The germline gives CDR1 PRHDT, CDR2 FYEKMQ (reference sequence). This CDR3 is 17 amino acids long. Trimming cost V 2 bases and J 1 base, with 18 bases left between them. This CDR3 is CASSLKRTGRLSYEQYF. In DNA, the CDR3 is TGTGCCAGCAGCTTAAAAAGAACAGGGCGACTTTCCTACGAGCAGTACTTC.

The V gene is TRBV28, the J gene TRBJ1-2; 10 positions match TRBD1. The CDR3 totals 16 residues. Germline V gene sequence: CDR1 MDHEN, CDR2 SYDVKM. Trimming removed 5 bases from V and 6 bases from J; junction bases left unmatched: 12. The CDR3 DNA follows: TGTGCCAGCAGTGCTTCCGGGACAGGGGTGAAAGATGGCTACACCTTC. Translated, it gives CASSASGTGVKDGYTF.